This T cell receptor (beta chain) appears in the sequencing data of a study of cytomegalovirus exposure and HLA in healthy donors. In its sample, this clone was seen once. Antigen: not known. Sequenced by immunoSEQ multiplex PCR; TCRdb stores in-frame clones only, minus some. The sample lists around 200,000 clones; about 86% were seen once. Study results and limitations: Most TCR sequences were seen very rarely across donors, but some public TCRs occurred in many. The study designated roughly 150 TCR beta chains cytomegalovirus-associated. Reports described diagnosis of cytomegalovirus status by the classifier as highly specific and sensitive.

Germline lookup yields CDR1 MNHEY and CDR2 SMNVEV (reference sequence). This CDR3 has 14 residues. V gave up 4 bases and J gave up 0 bases; unmatched junction bases: 1. J is TRBJ2-7 and V is TRBV27, with 9 bases aligning to TRBD1. Material for sequencing was PBMCs. The source of this sequence is a woman aged 18-29 years in good health and CMV-seronegative. The CDR3 coding sequence is TGTGCCAGCAGTTGGGGACAGGGCTCCTACGAGCAGTACTTC. It yields the protein CASSWGQGSYEQYF.